Detailed here is one TCR beta chain. Its specificity is unknown. The data stem from a study of T cell responses to AZD1222 COVID-19 vaccine. Germline V gene lookup returns CDR1 SGHNT and CDR2 YYREEE (reference sequence). The CDR3 covers 13 residues. Trimming at V came to 4 bases and at J to 6 bases, leaving 7 bases not matched to a gene. Whole-study findings and limits: Seropositivity was recorded at baseline in only a handful of AZD1222 recipients. The donor cohort was predominantly white British with a female majority, and clonal diversity may have been underestimated. Distributed over spike, vaccine-associated CD4 TCRs predominated at 160-218 and 743-854.

Sequencing used immunoSEQ multiplex PCR; TCRdb keeps in-frame clones, though not all of them. The sample consists of some 120,000 clones, about 90% of them appearing once. The clonotype originates from an adult in good health. V gene TRBV5-4 combines with J gene TRBJ2-7, with 7 bases that match TRBD1. The sample was peripheral blood, taken on day 0 of AZD1222 vaccination. The CDR3 nucleotides read TGTGCCAGCAGCGACATCCACAGGGGCGAGCAGTACTTC. Translating gives CASSDIHRGEQYF.